The clone carrying this T cell receptor (beta chain) was seen only once. What it recognizes is unknown. The source of the sample is a study of cytomegalovirus exposure and HLA in healthy donors. Whole-study context: Later, an analysis reported that the approximately 120 validation repertoires had used the same platform as the 500 to 800 first-cohort repertoires. Notes on the study in general: Cytomegalovirus status was reportedly diagnosed by the classifier with high sensitivity and specificity. That first-cohort TCR clusters tended to co-occur in the 95 to 150 validation repertoires was found in a later analysis.

Germline V lookup: CDR1 MGHDK, CDR2 SYGVNS. The V and J ends lost 3 bases and 5 bases respectively, with 13 bases between them. This CDR3 is built from 14 residues. TCRdb keeps only in-frame clones here, not all; method: immunoSEQ multiplex PCR. The sample lists roughly 300,000 clones, 86% seen once, with around 0.84% in the top ten. This receptor was identified in a woman between 18 and 29 years old in good health and CMV-seronegative. Source material: PBMCs. The rearrangement uses TRBV25-1 and TRBJ2-5; D gene uncertain. The CDR3 region has the DNA TGTGCCAGCAGTGATGACACGGTGATCGAGACCCAGTACTTC. This sequence encodes CASSDDTVIETQYF.